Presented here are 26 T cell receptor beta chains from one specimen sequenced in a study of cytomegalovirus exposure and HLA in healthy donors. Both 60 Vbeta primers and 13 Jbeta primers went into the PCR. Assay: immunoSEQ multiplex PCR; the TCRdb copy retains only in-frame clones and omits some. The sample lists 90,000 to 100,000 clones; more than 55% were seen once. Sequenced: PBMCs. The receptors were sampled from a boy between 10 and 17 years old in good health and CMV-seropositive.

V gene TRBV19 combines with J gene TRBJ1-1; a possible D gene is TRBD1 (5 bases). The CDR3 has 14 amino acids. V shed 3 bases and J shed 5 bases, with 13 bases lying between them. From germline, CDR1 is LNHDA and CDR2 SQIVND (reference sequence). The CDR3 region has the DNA TGTGCCAGTAGTATCTCAGGGTTGGGGACTGAAGCTTTCTTT. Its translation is CASSISGLGTEAFF.

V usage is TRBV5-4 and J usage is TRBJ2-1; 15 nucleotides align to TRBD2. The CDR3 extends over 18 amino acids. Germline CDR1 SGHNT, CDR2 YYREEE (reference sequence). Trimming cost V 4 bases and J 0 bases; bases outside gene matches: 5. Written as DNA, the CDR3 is TGTGCCAGCAGCCAGGGACTAGCGGGGGGCAGCTCCTACAATGAGCAGTTCTTC. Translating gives CASSQGLAGGSSYNEQFF.

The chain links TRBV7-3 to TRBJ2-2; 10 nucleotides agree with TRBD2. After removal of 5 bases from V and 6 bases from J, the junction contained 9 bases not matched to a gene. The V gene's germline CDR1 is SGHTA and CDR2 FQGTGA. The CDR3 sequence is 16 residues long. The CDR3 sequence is CASSPASGSEAGELFF. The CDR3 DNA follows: TGTGCCAGCAGCCCTGCTAGCGGGAGTGAGGCCGGGGAGCTGTTTTTT.

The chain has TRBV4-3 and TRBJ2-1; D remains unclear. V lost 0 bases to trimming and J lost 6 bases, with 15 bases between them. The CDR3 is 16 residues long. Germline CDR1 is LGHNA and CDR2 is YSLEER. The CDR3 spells CASSQDSHPRVNEQFF. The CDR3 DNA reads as TGCGCCAGCAGCCAAGATTCACACCCCCGGGTCAATGAGCAGTTCTTC.

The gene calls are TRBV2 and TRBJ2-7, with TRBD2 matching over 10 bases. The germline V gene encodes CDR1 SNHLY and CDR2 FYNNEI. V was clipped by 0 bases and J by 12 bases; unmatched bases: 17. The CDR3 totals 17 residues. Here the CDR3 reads CASSEAPVGAGGSRGYF. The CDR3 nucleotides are TGTGCCAGCAGTGAAGCGCCGGTAGGAGCGGGAGGGAGCCGAGGGTACTTC.

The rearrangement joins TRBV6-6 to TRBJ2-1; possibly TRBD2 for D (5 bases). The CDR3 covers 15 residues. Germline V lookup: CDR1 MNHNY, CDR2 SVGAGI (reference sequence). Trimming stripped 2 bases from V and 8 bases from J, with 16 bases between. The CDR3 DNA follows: TGTGCCAGCAGTTACCCCCCAGGCGGGTCCGATGAGCAGTTCTTC. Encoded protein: CASSYPPGGSDEQFF.

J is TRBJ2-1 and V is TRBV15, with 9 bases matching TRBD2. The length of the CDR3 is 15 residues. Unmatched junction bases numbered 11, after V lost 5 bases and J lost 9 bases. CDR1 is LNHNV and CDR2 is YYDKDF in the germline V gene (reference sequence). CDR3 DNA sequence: TGTGCCACCAGCGAGCGGGGGGCCTTGATCCTTGAGCAGTTCTTC. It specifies CATSERGALILEQFF.

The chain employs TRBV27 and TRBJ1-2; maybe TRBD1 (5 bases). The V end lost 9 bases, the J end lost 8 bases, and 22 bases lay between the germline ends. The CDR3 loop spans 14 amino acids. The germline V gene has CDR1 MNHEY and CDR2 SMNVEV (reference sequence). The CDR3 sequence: CASPRGSDSCGYTF. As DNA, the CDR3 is TGTGCCAGTCCCCGGGGGAGTGATTCGTGCGGCTACACCTTC.

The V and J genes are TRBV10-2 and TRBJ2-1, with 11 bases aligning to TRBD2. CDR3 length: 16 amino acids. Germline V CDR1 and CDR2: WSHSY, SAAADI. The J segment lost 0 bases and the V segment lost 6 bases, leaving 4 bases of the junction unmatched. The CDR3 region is CASRTGLAASYNEQFF. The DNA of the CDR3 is TGCGCCAGCAGAACGGGACTAGCGGCCTCCTACAATGAGCAGTTCTTC.

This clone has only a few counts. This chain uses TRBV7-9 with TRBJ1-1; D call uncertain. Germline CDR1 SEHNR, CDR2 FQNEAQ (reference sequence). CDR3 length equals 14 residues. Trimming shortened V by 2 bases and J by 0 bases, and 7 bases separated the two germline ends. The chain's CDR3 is CASSLLQLNTEAFF. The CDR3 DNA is TGTGCCAGCAGCTTATTACAGTTGAACACTGAAGCTTTCTTT. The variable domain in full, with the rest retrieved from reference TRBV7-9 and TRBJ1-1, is DTGVSQNPRHKITKRGQNVTFRCDPISEHNRLYWYRQTLGQGPEFLTYFQNEAQLEKSRLLSDRFSAERPKGSFSTLEIQRTEQGDSAMYLCASSLLQLNTEAFFGQGTRLTVV.

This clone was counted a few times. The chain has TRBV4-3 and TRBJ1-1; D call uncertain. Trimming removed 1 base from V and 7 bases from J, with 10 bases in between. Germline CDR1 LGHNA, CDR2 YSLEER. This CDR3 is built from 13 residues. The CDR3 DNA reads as TGCGCCAGCAGCCAAGGGCGGGTCAGTGAAGCTTTCTTT. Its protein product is CASSQGRVSEAFF.

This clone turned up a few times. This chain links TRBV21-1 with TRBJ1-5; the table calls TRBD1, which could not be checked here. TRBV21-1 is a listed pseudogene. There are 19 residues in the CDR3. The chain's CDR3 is CASSKGLGQGVYSNQPQHF. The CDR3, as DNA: TGTGCCAGCAGCAAAGGGTTGGGACAGGGGGTTTATAGCAATCAGCCCCAGCATTTT.

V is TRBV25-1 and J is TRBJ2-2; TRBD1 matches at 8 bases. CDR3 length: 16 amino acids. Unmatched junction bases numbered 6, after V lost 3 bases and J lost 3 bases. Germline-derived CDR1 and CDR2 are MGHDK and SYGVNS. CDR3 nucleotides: TGTGCCAGCAGTGAGGATGGACAGGGATACACCGGGGAGCTGTTTTTT. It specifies CASSEDGQGYTGELFF.

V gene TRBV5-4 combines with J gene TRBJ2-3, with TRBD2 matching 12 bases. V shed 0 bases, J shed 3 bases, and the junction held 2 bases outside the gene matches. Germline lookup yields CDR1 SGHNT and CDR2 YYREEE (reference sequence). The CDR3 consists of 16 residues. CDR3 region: CASSLASGRDTDTQYF. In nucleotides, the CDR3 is TGTGCCAGCAGCTTGGCTAGCGGGAGGGATACAGATACGCAGTATTTT. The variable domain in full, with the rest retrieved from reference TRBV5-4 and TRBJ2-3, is ETGVTQSPTHLIKTRGQQVTLRCSSQSGHNTVSWYQQALGQGPQFIFQYYREEENGRGNFPPRFSGLQFPNYSSELNVNALELDDSALYLCASSLASGRDTDTQYFGPGTRLTVL.

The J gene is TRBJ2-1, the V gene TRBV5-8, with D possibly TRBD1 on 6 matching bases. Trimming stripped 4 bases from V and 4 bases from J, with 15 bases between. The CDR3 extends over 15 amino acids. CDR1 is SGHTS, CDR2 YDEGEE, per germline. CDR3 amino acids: CASSLTGPAYNEQFF. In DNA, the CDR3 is TGTGCCAGCAGCCTGACAGGACCAGCTTACAATGAGCAGTTCTTC.

CDR3 loop: CASSQDLDRRGGYTF. CDR3 DNA sequence: TGCGCCAGCAGCCAAGACCTCGACAGAAGAGGAGGCTACACCTTC. This chain links TRBV4-3 with TRBJ1-2; a possible D gene is TRBD1 (5 bases). The germline CDR1 and CDR2 sequences are LGHNA and YSLEER. The V end was cut by 0 bases, the J end by 8 bases, with 16 bases between. The CDR3 contains 15 residues.

The CDR3 reads CASSRGSGGTVYEQYF. The DNA for the CDR3 is TGTGCCAGCAGCCGGGGGTCAGGGGGGACTGTGTACGAGCAGTACTTC. This sequence joins TRBV5-4 and TRBJ2-7; perhaps TRBD1 as D (7 bases). The CDR3 runs 16 residues. The V end was cut by 4 bases, the J end by 4 bases, with 21 bases between. CDR1 SGHNT and CDR2 YYREEE come from the germline V gene (reference sequence).

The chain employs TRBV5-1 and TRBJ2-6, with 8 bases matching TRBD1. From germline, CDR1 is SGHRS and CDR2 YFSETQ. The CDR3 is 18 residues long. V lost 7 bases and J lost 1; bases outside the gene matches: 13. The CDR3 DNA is TGCGCCAGCTCCCACCTCCGGGACAGGTTTTCTGGGGCCAACGTCCTGACTTTC. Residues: CASSHLRDRFSGANVLTF.

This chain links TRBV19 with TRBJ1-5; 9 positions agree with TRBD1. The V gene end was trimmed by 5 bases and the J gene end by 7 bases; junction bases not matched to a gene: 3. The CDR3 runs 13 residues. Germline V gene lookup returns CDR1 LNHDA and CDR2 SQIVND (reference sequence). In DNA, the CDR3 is TGTGCCAGTAGTCGACAGGGGGGACAGCCCCAGCATTTT. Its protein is CASSRQGGQPQHF. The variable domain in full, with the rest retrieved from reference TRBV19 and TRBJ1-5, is DGGITQSPKYLFRKEGQNVTLSCEQNLNHDAMYWYRQDPGQGLRLIYYSQIVNDFQKGDIAEGYSVSREKKESFPLTVTSAQKNPTAFYLCASSRQGGQPQHFGDGTRLSIL.

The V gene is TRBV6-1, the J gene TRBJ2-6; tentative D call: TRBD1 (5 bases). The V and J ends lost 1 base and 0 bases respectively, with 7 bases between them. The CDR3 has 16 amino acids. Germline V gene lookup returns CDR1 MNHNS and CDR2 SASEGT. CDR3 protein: CASSEGGGSGANVLTF. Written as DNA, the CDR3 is TGTGCCAGCAGTGAAGGGGGCGGCTCTGGGGCCAACGTCCTGACTTTC.

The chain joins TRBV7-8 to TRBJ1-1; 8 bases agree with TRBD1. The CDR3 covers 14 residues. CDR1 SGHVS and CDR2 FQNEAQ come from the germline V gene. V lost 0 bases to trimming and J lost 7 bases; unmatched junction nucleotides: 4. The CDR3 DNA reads TGTGCCAGCAGCTTAGCGGGCAGGGGGCGTGAAGCTTTCTTT. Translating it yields CASSLAGRGREAFF.

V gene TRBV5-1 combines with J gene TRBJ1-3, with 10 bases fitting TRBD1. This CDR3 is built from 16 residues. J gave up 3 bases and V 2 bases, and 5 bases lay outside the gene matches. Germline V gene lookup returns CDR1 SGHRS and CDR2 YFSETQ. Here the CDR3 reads CASSFGTGASGNTIYF. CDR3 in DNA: TGCGCCAGCAGCTTTGGGACAGGGGCTAGTGGAAACACCATATATTTT. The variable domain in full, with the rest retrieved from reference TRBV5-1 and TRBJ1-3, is KAGVTQTPRYLIKTRGQQVTLSCSPISGHRSVSWYQQTPGQGLQFLFEYFSETQRNKGNFPGRFSGRQFSNSRSEMNVSTLELGDSALYLCASSFGTGASGNTIYFGEGSWLTVV.

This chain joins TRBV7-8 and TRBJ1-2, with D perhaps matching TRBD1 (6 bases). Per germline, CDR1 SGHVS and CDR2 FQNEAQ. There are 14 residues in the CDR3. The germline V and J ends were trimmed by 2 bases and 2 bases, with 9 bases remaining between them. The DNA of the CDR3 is TGTGCCAGCAGCTTAACAGGGCCGAACTATGGCTACACCTTC. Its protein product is CASSLTGPNYGYTF.

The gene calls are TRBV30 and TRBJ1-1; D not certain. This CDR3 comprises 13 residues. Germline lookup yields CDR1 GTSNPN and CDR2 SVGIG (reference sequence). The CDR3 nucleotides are TGTGCTGTCCGTTATCAGGCGAACACTGAAGCTTTCTTT. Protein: CAVRYQANTEAFF.

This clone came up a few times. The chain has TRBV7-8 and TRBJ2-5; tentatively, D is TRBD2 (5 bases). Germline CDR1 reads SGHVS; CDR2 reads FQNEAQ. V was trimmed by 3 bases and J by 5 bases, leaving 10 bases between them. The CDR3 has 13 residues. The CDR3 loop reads CASSFPGMETQYF. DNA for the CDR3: TGTGCCAGCAGCTTCCCGGGGATGGAGACCCAGTACTTC.

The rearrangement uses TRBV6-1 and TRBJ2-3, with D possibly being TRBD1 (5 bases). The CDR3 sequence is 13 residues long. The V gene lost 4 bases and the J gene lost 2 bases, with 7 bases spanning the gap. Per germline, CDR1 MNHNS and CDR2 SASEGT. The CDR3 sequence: CASSGQPTDTQYF. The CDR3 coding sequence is TGTGCCAGCAGTGGACAGCCCACAGATACGCAGTATTTT.